Each of the 18 T cell receptor beta chains below was sequenced from the same sample in a study of type 1 and type 2 diabetes patients. The PCR template was genomic DNA. The TCR beta CDR3 region was amplified using 30 forward and 13 reverse primers. One entry per CDR3 protein, called by TCRdb with MiXCR from the multiplex PCR reads. The table includes 250,000 or so distinct CDR3 sequences, roughly 50% detected once. Sequencing was performed on peripheral blood mononuclear cells (PBMCs). These receptors were collected from a man between 18 and 29 years old with type 2 diabetes.

This clonotype was found a few times. V is TRBV7-6 and J is TRBJ2-7; 9 positions agree with TRBD2. The CDR3 runs 14 residues. Unmatched junction bases numbered 4, after V lost 4 bases and J lost 3 bases. Germline V gene sequence: CDR1 SGHVS, CDR2 FNYEAQ. CDR3 amino acids: CASSSGLALYEQYF. CDR3 in DNA: TGTGCCAGCAGCTCCGGACTAGCGCTCTACGAGCAGTACTTC.

The chain couples TRBV19 to TRBJ2-5; D is unresolved. The CDR3 runs 15 residues. Trimming left V 1 base short and J 4 bases short, with 13 bases between. From germline, CDR1 is LNHDA and CDR2 SQIVND (reference sequence). CDR3 sequence: CASSIGSRLRETQYF. The CDR3 DNA reads as TGTGCCAGTAGTATAGGTAGCAGGTTGCGAGAGACCCAGTACTTC.

The rearrangement joins TRBV19 to TRBJ1-2, with unresolved D. V was trimmed by 10 bases and J by 8 bases, leaving 20 bases between them. Germline CDR1 and CDR2: LNHDA and SQIVND (reference sequence). The CDR3 runs to 13 residues. The CDR3 nucleotides are TGTGCCACCCACGATCCGGCGTCCCTCGGCTACACCTTC. Its translation is CATHDPASLGYTF.

There are a few counts of this clonotype. The V gene is TRBV5-1, the J gene TRBJ1-1; D call uncertain. CDR1 SGHRS and CDR2 YFSETQ come from the germline V gene. This CDR3 has 14 amino acids. V lost 1 base and J 0 bases, leaving 7 bases between the germline ends. CDR3 nucleotide sequence: TGCGCCAGCAGCTTGCCCTCTATGAACACTGAAGCTTTCTTT. Protein product: CASSLPSMNTEAFF.

V and J are TRBV6-6 and TRBJ2-5, with 12 positions matching TRBD2. Germline CDR1 reads MNHNY; CDR2 reads SVGAGI (reference sequence). V lost 6 bases, J lost 4 bases, and 15 bases stayed unmatched. The CDR3 runs 18 residues. The CDR3 here is CASSFGLAGSTFPETQYF. The CDR3 DNA follows: TGTGCCAGCAGCTTCGGACTAGCGGGGTCGACGTTTCCAGAGACCCAGTACTTC.

The chain carries TRBV2 and TRBJ1-4; tentatively, D is TRBD1 (5 bases). The CDR3 contains 13 residues. V gave up 6 bases and J gave up 8 bases, with 13 bases separating them. The germline gives CDR1 SNHLY, CDR2 FYNNEI. CDR3 protein: CASREEAGEKLFF. In nucleotides, the CDR3 is TGTGCCAGCAGGGAGGAGGCAGGGGAAAAACTGTTTTTT.

This sequence joins TRBV18 and TRBJ2-3; 8 bases match TRBD2. Germline V lookup: CDR1 KGHSH, CDR2 LQKENI. V gave up 1 base and J gave up 2 bases; unmatched junction bases: 5. There are 16 residues in the CDR3. The chain's CDR3 is CASSPRSGRDTDTQYF. CDR3 bases: TGTGCCAGCTCACCACGAAGCGGGAGAGACACAGATACGCAGTATTTT.

The chain has TRBV2 and TRBJ1-2; D uncertain. Germline loops: CDR1 SNHLY, CDR2 FYNNEI. The germline V and J ends were trimmed by 10 bases and 4 bases, with 13 bases remaining between them. The CDR3 covers 12 residues. CDR3 in amino acids: CAIQIVGYGYTF. For the CDR3, the DNA is TGTGCCATCCAGATCGTGGGCTATGGCTACACCTTC. The full variable domain, rest sourced from reference TRBV2 and TRBJ1-2, is EPEVTQTPSHQVTQMGQEVILRCVPISNHLYFYWYRQILGQKVEFLVSFYNNEISEKSEIFDDQFSVERPDGSNFTLKIRSTKLEDSAMYFCAIQIVGYGYTFGSGTRLTVV.

V usage is TRBV6-5 and J usage is TRBJ2-2; D remains ambiguous. Germline assignment: CDR1 MNHEY and CDR2 SVGAGI. This CDR3 has 14 residues. V lost 6 bases, J lost 10 bases, and 18 bases lay in between. The CDR3 DNA reads TGTGCCAGCAGCCCCCCCGCCGGTGCTAAGGAGCTGTTTTTT. Its protein is CASSPPAGAKELFF.

This chain connects TRBV7-3 to TRBJ2-7; no reliable D call. The germline V gene encodes CDR1 SGHTA and CDR2 FQGTGA. Trimming left V 6 bases short and J 6 bases short, with 15 bases between. CDR3 length: 13 amino acids. The DNA for the CDR3 is TGTGCCAGCAGTTCGAATCCAGCTACCGAGCAGTACTTC. Its protein is CASSSNPATEQYF.

Worth noting for this clonotype: One end of the junction fails to match germline, which may point to a read error. This chain connects TRBV10-3 to TRBJ2-1; D is undetermined. The CDR3 runs 15 residues. The germline CDR1 and CDR2 sequences are ENHRY and SYGVKD. CDR3 DNA sequence: TGTGCCAGCAGTGAAGGCTTCCACTCCTACAATGAGCAGTTCTTC. Amino acids: CASSEGFHSYNEQFF.

The chain has TRBV30 and TRBJ2-7, with TRBD2 identical over 8 bases. This CDR3 comprises 13 residues. Germline CDR1 reads GTSNPN; CDR2 reads SVGIG (reference sequence). Unmatched junction bases numbered 4, after V lost 4 bases and J lost 2 bases. CDR3 in amino acids: CAWMYGRAYEQYF. The DNA for the CDR3 is TGTGCCTGGATGTACGGGAGGGCCTACGAGCAGTACTTC. The full variable domain, rest sourced from reference TRBV30 and TRBJ2-7, is SQTIHQWPATLVQPVGSPLSLECTVEGTSNPNLYWYRQAAGRGLQLLFYSVGIGQISSEVPQNLSASRPQDRQFILSSKKLLLSDSGFYLCAWMYGRAYEQYFGPGTRLTVT.

This clonotype turned up a few times. The chain carries TRBV6-6 and TRBJ1-1; the match to TRBD1 covers 7 bases. V trimming: 5 bases; J trimming: 3 bases; junction bases outside the gene matches: 3. CDR1 and CDR2 (germline): MNHNY, SVGAGI (reference sequence). This CDR3 spans 13 amino acids. This chain's CDR3 is CASSPQGYTEAFF. The DNA of the CDR3 is TGTGCCAGCAGTCCACAGGGGTACACTGAAGCTTTCTTT.

The chain has TRBV30 and TRBJ2-6; TRBD1 might be the D (6 bases). The CDR3 extends over 18 amino acids. V dropped 6 bases and J dropped 0 bases, with 21 bases sitting between them. Looked up from germline, CDR1 is GTSNPN and CDR2 is SVGIG (reference sequence). The CDR3 sequence: CACLHFRDKPSGANVLTF. The CDR3 DNA follows: TGTGCCTGCCTCCATTTCCGGGACAAACCCTCTGGGGCCAACGTCCTGACTTTC. The full variable domain, its missing parts supplied by reference TRBV30 and TRBJ2-6, is SQTIHQWPATLVQPVGSPLSLECTVEGTSNPNLYWYRQAAGRGLQLLFYSVGIGQISSEVPQNLSASRPQDRQFILSSKKLLLSDSGFYLCACLHFRDKPSGANVLTFGAGSRLTVL.

The table lists this clonotype with a few counts. The chain employs TRBV20-1 and TRBJ2-5; D may be TRBD1 (5 bases). The CDR3 is made up of 14 amino acids. Trimming removed 3 bases from V and 4 bases from J, with 15 bases in between. Germline CDR1 and CDR2: DFQATT and SNEGSKA (reference sequence). CDR3 loop: CSARWAGQGETQYF. DNA of the CDR3: TGCAGTGCTAGGTGGGCCGGGCAGGGAGAGACCCAGTACTTC.

V and J are TRBV19 and TRBJ1-1; D is ambiguous. Trimming pared 9 bases from V and 1 base from J, leaving 15 bases between. The CDR3 has 14 amino acids. CDR1 and CDR2 (germline): LNHDA, SQIVND (reference sequence). The CDR3 loop reads CASRGPKRNTEAFF. In nucleotides, the CDR3 is TGTGCCAGCCGAGGGCCGAAGAGGAACACTGAAGCTTTCTTT.

This chain uses TRBV2 with TRBJ1-4, with D possibly matching TRBD1 (6 bases). The CDR3 sequence is 14 residues long. Deletions cut 4 bases from V and 8 bases from J, with 14 bases between. Germline CDR1 is SNHLY and CDR2 is FYNNEI. The CDR3 bases are TGTGCCAGCAGTGTCGGCAGGGGCTGGGAAAAACTGTTTTTT. Its protein product is CASSVGRGWEKLFF.

This clonotype was detected a few times. The chain uses TRBV10-3 and TRBJ1-2; 11 nucleotides agree with TRBD1. Germline loops: CDR1 ENHRY, CDR2 SYGVKD. The trim removed 2 bases at V and 9 bases at J, leaving 11 bases unmatched. CDR3 length equals 16 residues. DNA of the CDR3: TGTGCCATCAGTGAGCTGGACAGGGGGCGCAGGGAGCGCTACACCTTC. Its translation is CAISELDRGRRERYTF.